A selection of T cell receptor beta chains follows, all from one sample in a study of beta chain features in type 1 diabetes. TCRdb keeps only in-frame clones here, not all; method: immunoSEQ multiplex PCR. The table shows around 120,000 clones, with 17% occurring only once. The sequenced material came from central memory CD4+ T cells from blood. These receptors originate from a man aged 18 to 30 with type 1 diabetes. The CDR3 runs from the conserved cysteine through the conserved F or W. The D gene is left open where the match is weak. Clone size is not always given. Where it is, it says once, few, many or a class for expanded clones.

-	TRBV7-2	-	TRBJ2-1	CASSTDVSSYNEQFF	TGTGCCAGCAGCACAGACGTCAGCTCCTACAATGAGCAGTTCTTC
-	TRBV30	few	TRBJ2-1	CALAGQFYNEQFF	TGTGCCTTGGCTGGACAGTTTTACAATGAGCAGTTCTTC
-	TRBV5-4	few	TRBJ2-3	CASSFASLADTQYF	TGTGCCAGCAGCTTTGCTAGCCTCGCAGATACGCAGTATTTT
-	TRBV2	-	TRBJ2-1	CASSEQAAGHEQFF	TGTGCCAGCAGTGAACAGGCCGCGGGCCATGAGCAGTTCTTC
TRBD2	TRBV6-1	few	TRBJ2-2	CAISETSGRATGELFF	TGTGCCATCAGTGAGACTAGCGGGAGGGCCACCGGGGAGCTGTTTTTT
-	TRBV28	-	TRBJ2-3	CASSFGGDTQYF	TGTGCCAGCAGTTTCGGGGGAGATACGCAGTATTTT
-	TRBV2	-	TRBJ1-1	CASSEFGLMNTEAFF	TGTGCCAGCAGTGAATTTGGATTGATGAACACTGAAGCTTTCTTT
-	TRBV5-4	-	TRBJ2-1	CASSFPTGDYNEQFF	TGTGCCAGCAGCTTCCCGACAGGAGACTACAATGAGCAGTTCTTC
-	TRBV28	many	TRBJ1-1	CASSEDQRQAFF	TGTGCCAGCAGTGAGGACCAGCGACAAGCTTTCTTT
TRBD1	TRBV18	-	TRBJ2-2	CASSRGQGSLSANTGELFF	TGTGCCAGCTCACGCGGACAGGGGAGCCTAAGCGCGAACACCGGGGAGCTGTTTTTT
-	TRBV30	-	TRBJ1-2	CAWSVSPALNYGYTF	TGTGCCTGGAGTGTATCCCCGGCACTTAACTATGGCTACACCTTC
-	TRBV2	few	TRBJ2-7	CASSEERGEQYF	TGTGCCAGCAGTGAAGAACGAGGGGAGCAGTACTTC
-	TRBV5-6	few	TRBJ2-7	CASSRQSAQYF	TGTGCCAGCAGCAGACAGTCTGCGCAGTACTTC
TRBD1	TRBV6-5	many	TRBJ1-1	CASSYQGQANTEAFF	TGTGCCAGCAGTTATCAGGGACAGGCAAACACTGAAGCTTTCTTT
-	TRBV7-2	many	TRBJ2-1	CASSGSLYEQFF	TGTGCCAGCAGCGGGAGTCTCTATGAGCAGTTCTTC
-	TRBV7-9	-	TRBJ2-5	CASSLGRGQEETQYF	TGTGCCAGCAGCTTGGGTCGAGGGCAGGAAGAGACCCAGTACTTC
-	TRBV30	-	TRBJ1-5	CAWSVQGRDSNQPQHF	TGTGCCTGGAGTGTACAGGGCAGGGATAGCAATCAGCCCCAGCATTTT
TRBD1	TRBV7-2	-	TRBJ1-5	CASTSTGGQPQHF	TGTGCCAGCACCTCGACAGGGGGACAGCCCCAGCATTTT
TRBD1	TRBV19	-	TRBJ2-4	CASSIDRDGIQYF	TGTGCCAGTAGTATCGACAGGGATGGCATTCAGTACTTC
-	TRBV7-8	-	TRBJ1-5	CASSLVDLSQPQHF	TGTGCCAGCAGCCTCGTGGATTTGTCTCAGCCCCAGCATTTT
-	TRBV18	-	TRBJ1-1	CASSPTGGGWDTEAFF	TGTGCCAGCTCACCGACCGGGGGGGGATGGGACACTGAAGCTTTCTTT
-	TRBV5-1	-	TRBJ2-1	CASSLVPGLGNEQFF	TGCGCCAGCAGCTTGGTTCCGGGACTGGGAAATGAGCAGTTCTTC
-	TRBV29-1	-	TRBJ1-4	CSVAEGVVGEKLFF	TGCAGCGTTGCTGAGGGGGTTGTAGGTGAAAAACTGTTTTTT
-	TRBV5-1	few	TRBJ2-3	CASSSTLVDTQYF	TGCGCCAGCAGCTCGACCCTTGTAGATACGCAGTATTTT
-	TRBV5-6	-	TRBJ2-3	CASSLNLAPDTQYF	TGTGCCAGCAGCTTGAATCTAGCCCCAGATACGCAGTATTTT
-	TRBV4-2	-	TRBJ2-3	CASSQTTSKGTDTQYF	TGTGCCAGCAGCCAGACTACTAGTAAAGGCACAGATACGCAGTATTTT
-	TRBV4-1	-	TRBJ2-5	CASSQAPVTKETQYF	TGCGCCAGCAGCCAAGCCCCTGTTACTAAAGAGACCCAGTACTTC
TRBD2	TRBV29-1	few	TRBJ2-7	CSVGSAGGSLYEQYF	TGCAGCGTTGGGTCGGCGGGGGGGTCCCTCTACGAGCAGTACTTC
TRBD1	TRBV30	few	TRBJ1-5	CACNRGGNQPQHF	TGTGCCTGCAACAGGGGTGGCAATCAGCCCCAGCATTTT
-	TRBV7-2	-	TRBJ2-1	CASSPRGPGFF	TGTGCCAGCAGCCCGCGGGGCCCCGGGTTCTTC
TRBD2	TRBV28	few	TRBJ2-1	CASSLSGTSGNNEQFF	TGTGCCAGCAGTTTGTCCGGGACTAGCGGTAACAATGAGCAGTTCTTC
-	TRBV7-2	few	TRBJ2-4	CASSLGGYGGKNIQYF	TGTGCCAGCAGCCTAGGGGGTTACGGTGGCAAAAACATTCAGTACTTC
-	TRBV21-1	medium-sized	TRBJ1-2	CATLNRGGYTF	TGTGCCACTCTAAACAGGGGCGGCTACACCTTC
TRBD1	TRBV18	few	TRBJ1-5	CASSKTAPGQGGQPQHF	TGTGCCAGCTCAAAAACCGCACCGGGACAGGGGGGTCAGCCCCAGCATTTT
-	TRBV2	-	TRBJ2-7	CASSRTAYEQYF	TGTGCCAGCAGCCGGACTGCGTACGAGCAGTACTTC
-	TRBV6-1	-	TRBJ1-6	CASSGVSYNSPLHF	TGTGCCAGCTCGGGGGTCTCCTATAATTCACCCCTCCACTTT
-	TRBV5-1	-	TRBJ1-1	CASSLGAGSTEAFF	TGCGCCAGCAGCTTGGGGGCGGGTAGCACTGAAGCTTTCTTT
-	TRBV6-5	-	TRBJ1-5	CASSIGLNQPQHF	TGTGCCAGCAGTATCGGCCTCAATCAGCCCCAGCATTTT
-	TRBV5-1	few	TRBJ2-7	CASSLQVGYYEQYF	TGCGCCAGCAGCTTACAGGTGGGATACTACGAGCAGTACTTC
TRBD2	TRBV5-6	-	TRBJ2-7	CASSFGLAGFYEQYF	TGTGCCAGCAGCTTCGGACTAGCGGGGTTCTACGAGCAGTACTTC
-	TRBV2	few	TRBJ2-3	CASSEDSTDTQYF	TGTGCCAGCAGTGAAGACAGCACAGATACGCAGTATTTT
-	TRBV28	-	TRBJ1-2	CASSLTGAIGYTF	TGTGCCAGCAGTTTAACGGGGGCGATTGGCTACACCTTC
-	TRBV6-6	-	TRBJ2-7	CASSYGGIGDSYEQYF	TGTGCCAGCAGTTACGGAGGGATTGGGGACAGCTACGAGCAGTACTTC